The text below deals with one T cell receptor beta chain. Antigen specificity is unknown. This entry is derived from a study of blood T cells in healthy people across ages. Germline V gene sequence: CDR1 DFQATT, CDR2 SNEGSKA (reference sequence). The CDR3 is 12 amino acids. V lost 6 bases, J lost 7 bases, and 15 bases lay in between. Combining a sample-barcoded 5' primer with a J-beta primer mix, a second PCR ran for about 6 to 11 cycles. Each cDNA molecule received a tag from a template-switch adaptor that had 12 random nucleotides. A single record per CDR3 protein comes from TCRdb applying MiXCR to the 5' RACE reads. The data show fewer than 750,000 distinct CDR3 sequences, about 51% seen once. Each sample had at least 6 million PBMCs isolated. Findings of the study overall: Long-lived donors had more naive CD4+ cells and higher diversity than aged donors. Diversity estimates drawn from one million T cells were deemed underestimates.

Sequences were obtained from blood. This chain uses TRBV20-1 with TRBJ1-2; D is unresolved. The receptor was isolated from a woman aged 80 or over in good health. The CDR3 coding sequence is TGCAGTGCCGTAAACTTAGGTCCTGGCTACACCTTC. Protein: CSAVNLGPGYTF.